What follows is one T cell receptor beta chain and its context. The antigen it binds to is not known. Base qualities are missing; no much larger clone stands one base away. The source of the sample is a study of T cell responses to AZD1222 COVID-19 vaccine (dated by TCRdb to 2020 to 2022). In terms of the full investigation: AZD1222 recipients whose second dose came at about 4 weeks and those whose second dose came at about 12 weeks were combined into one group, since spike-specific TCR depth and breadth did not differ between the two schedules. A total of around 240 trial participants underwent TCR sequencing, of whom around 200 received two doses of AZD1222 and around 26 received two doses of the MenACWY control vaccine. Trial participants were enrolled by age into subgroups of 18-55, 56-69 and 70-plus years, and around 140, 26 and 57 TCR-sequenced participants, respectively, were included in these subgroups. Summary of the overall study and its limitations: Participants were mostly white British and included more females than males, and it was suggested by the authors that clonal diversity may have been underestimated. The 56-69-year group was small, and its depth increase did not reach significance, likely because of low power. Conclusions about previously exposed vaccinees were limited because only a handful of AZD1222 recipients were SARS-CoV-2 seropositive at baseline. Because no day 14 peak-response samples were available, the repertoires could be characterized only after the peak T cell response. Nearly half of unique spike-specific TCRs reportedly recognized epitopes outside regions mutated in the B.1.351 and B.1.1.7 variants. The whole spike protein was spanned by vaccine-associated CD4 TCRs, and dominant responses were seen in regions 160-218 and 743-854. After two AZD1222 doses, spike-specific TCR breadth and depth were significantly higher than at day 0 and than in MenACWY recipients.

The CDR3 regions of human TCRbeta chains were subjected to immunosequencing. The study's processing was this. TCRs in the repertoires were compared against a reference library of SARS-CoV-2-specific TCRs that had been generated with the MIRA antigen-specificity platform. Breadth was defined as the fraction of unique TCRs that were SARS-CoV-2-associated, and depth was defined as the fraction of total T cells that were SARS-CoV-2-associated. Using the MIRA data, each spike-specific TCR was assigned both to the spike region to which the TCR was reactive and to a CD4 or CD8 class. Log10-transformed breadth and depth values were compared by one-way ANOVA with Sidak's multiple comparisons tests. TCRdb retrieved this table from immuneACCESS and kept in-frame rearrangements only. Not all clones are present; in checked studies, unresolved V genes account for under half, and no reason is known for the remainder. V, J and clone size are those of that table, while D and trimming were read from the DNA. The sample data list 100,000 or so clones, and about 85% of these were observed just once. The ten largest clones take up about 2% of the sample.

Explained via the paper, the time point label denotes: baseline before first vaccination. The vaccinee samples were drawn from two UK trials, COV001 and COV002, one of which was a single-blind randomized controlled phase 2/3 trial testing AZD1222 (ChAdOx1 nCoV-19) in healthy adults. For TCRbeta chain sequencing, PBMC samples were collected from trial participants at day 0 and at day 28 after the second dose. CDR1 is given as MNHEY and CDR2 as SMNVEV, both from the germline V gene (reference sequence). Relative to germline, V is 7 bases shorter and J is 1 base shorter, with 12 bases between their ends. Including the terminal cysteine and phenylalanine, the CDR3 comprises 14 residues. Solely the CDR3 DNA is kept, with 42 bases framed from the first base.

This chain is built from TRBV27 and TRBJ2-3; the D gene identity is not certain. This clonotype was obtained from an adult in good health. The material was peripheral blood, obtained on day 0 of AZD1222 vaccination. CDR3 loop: CASTRFGRTDTQYF. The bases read TGTGCCAGCACCCGATTCGGGCGCACAGATACGCAGTATTTT.